These 18 T cell receptor beta chains were all obtained from the same sample, sequenced in a study of blood T cell repertoires in COVID-19. Method: immunoSEQ multiplex PCR; TCRdb's copy keeps in-frame clones and lacks some. The sample lists approximately 120,000 clones, roughly 90% occurring once. The sample taken for sequencing was peripheral blood. Receptors were obtained from a man in his fifties with acute or convalescent COVID-19.

The chain has TRBV19 and TRBJ1-6; D is undetermined. CDR3 length: 11 amino acids. With 3 bases removed from V and 15 bases from J, the gap between germline ends came to 9 bases. Germline V gives CDR1 LNHDA, CDR2 SQIVND (reference sequence). CDR3 coding DNA: TGTGCCAGTAGTATCGCGGGGAGCCTCCACTTT. Translation gives CASSIAGSLHF.

V and J are TRBV6-5 and TRBJ2-1, with unresolved D. Germline V CDR1 and CDR2: MNHEY, SVGAGI. This CDR3 region has 16 residues. The germline V and J ends were trimmed by 4 bases and 8 bases, with 21 bases remaining between them. CDR3 amino acids: CASSSGFAATLHEQFF. In DNA form, the CDR3 reads TGTGCCAGCAGTTCCGGGTTCGCGGCCACCCTTCATGAGCAGTTCTTC.

This clone was seen only once. The chain joins TRBV19 to TRBJ1-1; D ambiguous. The CDR3 loop spans 13 amino acids. CDR1 and CDR2 (germline): LNHDA, SQIVND (reference sequence). V dropped 5 bases and J dropped 1 base, with 8 bases sitting between them. CDR3 DNA sequence: TGTGCCAGTAGTCCCCCCGGGAACACTGAAGCTTTCTTT. Translated: CASSPPGNTEAFF.

V is TRBV21-1 and J is TRBJ2-3; the table assigns TRBD2, which was not confirmed against the DNA. TRBV21-1 is a recognized pseudogene. The CDR3 consists of 17 residues. The DNA for the CDR3 is TGTGCCAGCAGCAAAGCGCTCAGACTAGCGGGAGCGGATACGCAGTATTTT. This sequence encodes CASSKALRLAGADTQYF.

The gene calls are TRBV7-2 and TRBJ1-3; 10 bases line up with TRBD1. The CDR3 length is 17 residues. The V segment lost 6 bases and the J segment 0 bases; nucleotides outside the gene matches: 8. From germline, CDR1 is SGHTA and CDR2 FQGNSA. The CDR3 region has the DNA TGTGCCAGCAGTCGTGGGAGGACAGGGGGCTCTGGAAACACCATATATTTT. It yields the protein CASSRGRTGGSGNTIYF.

V gene TRBV7-9 combines with J gene TRBJ2-7, with a tentative D call TRBD1 (5 bases). Trimming shortened V by 5 bases and J by 0 bases, and 11 bases separated the two germline ends. Germline V lookup: CDR1 SEHNR, CDR2 FQNEAQ (reference sequence). This CDR3 spans 14 amino acids. The CDR3 DNA follows: TGTGCCAGCAGCCCTCGACAGAGCTCCTACGAGCAGTACTTC. It translates to CASSPRQSSYEQYF.

V is TRBV9 and J is TRBJ2-6; TRBD1 might be the D (6 bases). V was clipped by 4 bases and J by 0 bases, with 17 bases between them. The CDR3 totals 18 residues. Germline V CDR1 and CDR2: SGDLS, YYNGEE. The DNA of the CDR3 is TGTGCCAGCAGCTCACCCGGGACACAATACTCTGGGGCCAACGTCCTGACTTTC. Translated, it gives CASSSPGTQYSGANVLTF.

CDR3 coding DNA: TGTGCCAGTAGTGCGAGGGACAGGGGGCTGGATGGCTACACCTTC. Protein sequence: CASSARDRGLDGYTF. This sequence joins TRBV19 and TRBJ1-2; 12 bases align to TRBD1. This CDR3 region has 15 residues. Germline V lookup: CDR1 LNHDA, CDR2 SQIVND (reference sequence). Germline trimming cut 5 bases from V and 6 bases from J; bases unmatched to any gene: 7.

V usage is TRBV6-1 and J usage is TRBJ1-3; 7 bases map to TRBD1. The CDR3 spans 15 residues. Germline trimming cut 4 bases from V and 0 bases from J; bases unmatched to any gene: 3. Per germline, CDR1 MNHNS and CDR2 SASEGT. The CDR3 loop is CASSATGASGNTIYF. The DNA for the CDR3 is TGTGCCAGCAGTGCCACAGGGGCCTCTGGAAACACCATATATTTT.

A few counts support this clone. V gene TRBV3-1 (or the pseudogene TRBV3-2) combines with J gene TRBJ2-1; the match to TRBD2 covers 13 bases. The CDR3 totals 15 residues. Germline CDR1 and CDR2: LGHDT and YNNKEL (reference sequence). The J segment lost 3 bases and the V segment lost 6 bases, leaving 2 bases of the junction unmatched. Here the CDR3 DNA reads TGTGCCAGCAGAGGGACTAGCGGGGACTACAATGAGCAGTTCTTC. Residues: CASRGTSGDYNEQFF.

This clone has a single count. V gene TRBV11-2 combines with J gene TRBJ2-7; D not certain. V was pared by 1 base and J by 6 bases, with 7 bases between. Per the germline V gene, CDR1 is SGHAT and CDR2 is FQNNGV. The CDR3 totals 12 residues. CDR3: CASSLAPGEQYF. The DNA for the CDR3 is TGTGCCAGCAGCTTAGCCCCCGGCGAGCAGTACTTC.

This chain uses TRBV11-2 with TRBJ1-2; TRBD1 matches at 7 bases. Per germline, CDR1 SGHAT and CDR2 FQNNGV. V trimming: 6 bases; J trimming: 4 bases; junction bases outside the gene matches: 8. The CDR3 loop spans 14 amino acids. The CDR3 DNA follows: TGTGCCAGCAGGCAATTAGGGACAGCCTATGGCTACACCTTC. Protein sequence: CASRQLGTAYGYTF.

This clone appeared a single time. The chain employs TRBV11-2 and TRBJ2-1; D remains unclear. Germline V CDR1 and CDR2: SGHAT, FQNNGV. CDR3 length equals 15 residues. Trimming shortened V by 0 bases and J by 5 bases, and 11 bases separated the two germline ends. The CDR3 bases are TGTGCCAGCAGCTTAGAACGCAATCCTAACAATGAGCAGTTCTTC. Its protein product is CASSLERNPNNEQFF.

V usage is TRBV12-3 or TRBV12-4 and J usage is TRBJ2-3; the D is unclear. Trimming left V 6 bases short and J 0 bases short, with 7 bases between. This CDR3 spans 13 amino acids. CDR3 in amino acids: CASRVGSTDTQYF. The CDR3 nucleotides read TGTGCCAGCAGGGTCGGTAGCACAGATACGCAGTATTTT.

This chain connects TRBV6-2 or TRBV6-3 to TRBJ2-2, with a possible D match to TRBD1 (5 bases). V was cut by 2 bases and J by 1 base, with 14 bases left in between. Germline loops: CDR1 MNHEY, CDR2 SVGEGT. The CDR3 is 17 amino acids. The CDR3 region has the DNA TGTGCCAGCAGTTACAGGCCGAGGACAATGAACACCGGGGAGCTGTTTTTT. It encodes CASSYRPRTMNTGELFF.

The genes are TRBV14 and TRBJ2-5; TRBD1 might be the D (6 bases). Germline assignment: CDR1 SGHDN and CDR2 FVKESK. The CDR3 is 13 amino acids. V was shortened by 5 bases and J by 5 bases, with 12 bases between the two germline ends. CDR3 nucleotide sequence: TGTGCCAGCAGCGTCAGGGGTGCGGAGACCCAGTACTTC. Protein: CASSVRGAETQYF.

The chain links TRBV5-5 to TRBJ2-7, with 8 bases that match TRBD1. CDR1 is SGHKS, CDR2 YYEKEE, per germline (reference sequence). The junction had 5 bases not matched to a gene; V was cut back by 4 bases and J by 2 bases. This CDR3 is built from 14 residues. CDR3 in DNA: TGTGCCAGCAGCGTTGGACAGGGACCCTACGAGCAGTACTTC. The encoded protein is CASSVGQGPYEQYF.

The chain recombines TRBV11-3 with TRBJ2-5, with D possibly TRBD1 on 5 matching bases. The germline CDR1 and CDR2 sequences are SGHNT and YENEEA. The V end was cut by 1 base, the J end by 3 bases, with 6 bases between. The CDR3 contains 13 residues. CDR3 DNA sequence: TGTGCCAGCAGCTTAGCCAGGGAAGAGACCCAGTACTTC. Its protein is CASSLAREETQYF.